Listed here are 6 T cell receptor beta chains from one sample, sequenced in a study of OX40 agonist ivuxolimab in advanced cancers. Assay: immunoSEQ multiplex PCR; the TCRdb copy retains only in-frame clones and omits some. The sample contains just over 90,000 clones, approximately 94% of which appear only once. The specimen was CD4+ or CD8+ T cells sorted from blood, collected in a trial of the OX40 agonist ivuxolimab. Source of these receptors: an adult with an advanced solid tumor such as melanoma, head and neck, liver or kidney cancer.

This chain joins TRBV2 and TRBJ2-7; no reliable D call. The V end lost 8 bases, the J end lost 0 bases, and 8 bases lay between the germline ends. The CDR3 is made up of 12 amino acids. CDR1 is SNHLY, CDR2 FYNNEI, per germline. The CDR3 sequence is CASDPSSYEQYF. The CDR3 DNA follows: TGTGCCAGCGATCCGAGCTCCTACGAGCAGTACTTC. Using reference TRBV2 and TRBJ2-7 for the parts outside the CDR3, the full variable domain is EPEVTQTPSHQVTQMGQEVILRCVPISNHLYFYWYRQILGQKVEFLVSFYNNEISEKSEIFDDQFSVERPDGSNFTLKIRSTKLEDSAMYFCASDPSSYEQYFGPGTRLTVT.

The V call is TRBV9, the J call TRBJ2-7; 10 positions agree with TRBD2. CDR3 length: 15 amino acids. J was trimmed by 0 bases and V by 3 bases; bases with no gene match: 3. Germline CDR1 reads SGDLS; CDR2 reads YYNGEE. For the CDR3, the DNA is TGTGCCAGCAGCGGGGGACTAGCGAACTCCTACGAGCAGTACTTC. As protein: CASSGGLANSYEQYF.

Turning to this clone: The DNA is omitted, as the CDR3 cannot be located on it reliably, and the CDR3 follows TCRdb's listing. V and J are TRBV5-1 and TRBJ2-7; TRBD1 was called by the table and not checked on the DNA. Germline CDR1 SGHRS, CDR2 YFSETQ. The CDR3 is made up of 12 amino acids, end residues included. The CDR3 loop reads CASSVGQGTEYF.

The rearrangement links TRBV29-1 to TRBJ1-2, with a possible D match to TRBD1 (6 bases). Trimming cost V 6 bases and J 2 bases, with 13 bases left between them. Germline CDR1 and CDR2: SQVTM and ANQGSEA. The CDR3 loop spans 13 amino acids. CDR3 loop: CSVPGTQNYGYTF. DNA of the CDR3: TGCAGCGTCCCCGGGACACAGAACTATGGCTACACCTTC.

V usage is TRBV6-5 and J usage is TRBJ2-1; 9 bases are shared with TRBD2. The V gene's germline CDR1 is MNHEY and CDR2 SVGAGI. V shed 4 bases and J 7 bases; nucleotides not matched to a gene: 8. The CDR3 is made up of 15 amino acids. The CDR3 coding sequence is TGTGCCAGCAGTTTGGGGGGACTAGCACGGAATGAGCAGTTCTTC. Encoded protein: CASSLGGLARNEQFF.

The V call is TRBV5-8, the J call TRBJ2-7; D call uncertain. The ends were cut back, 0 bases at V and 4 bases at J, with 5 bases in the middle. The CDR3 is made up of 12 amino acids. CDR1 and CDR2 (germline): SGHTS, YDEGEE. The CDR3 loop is CASSLAVYEQYF. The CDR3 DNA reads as TGTGCCAGCAGCTTGGCCGTTTACGAGCAGTACTTC.